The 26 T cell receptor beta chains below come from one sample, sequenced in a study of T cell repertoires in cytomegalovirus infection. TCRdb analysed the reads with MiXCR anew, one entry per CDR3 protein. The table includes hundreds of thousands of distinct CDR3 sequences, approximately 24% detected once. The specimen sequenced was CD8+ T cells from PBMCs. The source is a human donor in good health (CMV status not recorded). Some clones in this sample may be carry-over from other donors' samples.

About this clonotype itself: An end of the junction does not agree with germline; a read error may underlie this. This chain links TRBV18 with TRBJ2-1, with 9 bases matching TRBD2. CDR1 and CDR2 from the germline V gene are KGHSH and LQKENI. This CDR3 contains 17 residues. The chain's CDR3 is CVSSLGTSSSSYNEQFF. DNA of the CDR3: TGTGTCAGCTCACTCGGGACTAGCAGCAGCTCCTACAATGAGCAGTTCTTC.

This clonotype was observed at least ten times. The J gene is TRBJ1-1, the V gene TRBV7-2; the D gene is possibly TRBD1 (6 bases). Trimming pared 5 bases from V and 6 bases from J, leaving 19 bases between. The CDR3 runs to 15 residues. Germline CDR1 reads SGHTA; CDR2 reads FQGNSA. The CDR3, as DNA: TGTGCCAGCAGCGAGGGGGGCAGCAACCTACCTGAAGCTTTCTTT. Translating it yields CASSEGGSNLPEAFF.

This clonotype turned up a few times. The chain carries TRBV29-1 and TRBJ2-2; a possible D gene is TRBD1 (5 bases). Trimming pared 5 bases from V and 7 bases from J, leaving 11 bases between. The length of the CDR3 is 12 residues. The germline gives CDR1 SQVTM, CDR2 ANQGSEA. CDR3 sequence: CSVLSGIGELFF. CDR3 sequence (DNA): TGCAGCGTTCTATCAGGGATCGGGGAGCTGTTTTTT.

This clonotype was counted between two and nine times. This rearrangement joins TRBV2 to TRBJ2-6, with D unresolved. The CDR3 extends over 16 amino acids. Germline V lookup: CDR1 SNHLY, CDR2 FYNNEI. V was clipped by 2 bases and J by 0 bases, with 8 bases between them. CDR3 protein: CASSELPNSGANVLTF. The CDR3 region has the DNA TGTGCCAGCAGTGAACTCCCGAACTCTGGGGCCAACGTCCTGACTTTC. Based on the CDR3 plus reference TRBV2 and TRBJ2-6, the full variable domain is EPEVTQTPSHQVTQMGQEVILRCVPISNHLYFYWYRQILGQKVEFLVSFYNNEISEKSEIFDDQFSVERPDGSNFTLKIRSTKLEDSAMYFCASSELPNSGANVLTFGAGSRLTVL.

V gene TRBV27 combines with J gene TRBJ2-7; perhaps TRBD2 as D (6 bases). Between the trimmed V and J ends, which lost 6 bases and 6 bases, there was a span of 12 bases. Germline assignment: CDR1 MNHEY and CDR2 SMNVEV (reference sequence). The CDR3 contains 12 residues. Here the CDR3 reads CASREGSREQYF. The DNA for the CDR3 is TGTGCCAGCAGGGAGGGTTCTCGCGAGCAGTACTTC.

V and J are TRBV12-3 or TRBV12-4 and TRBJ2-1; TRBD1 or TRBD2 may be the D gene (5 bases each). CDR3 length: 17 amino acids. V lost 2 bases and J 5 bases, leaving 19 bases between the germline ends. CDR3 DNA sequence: TGTGCCAGCAGTTTAAATCCTTGGACACGGGGTGACAATGAGCAGTTCTTC. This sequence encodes CASSLNPWTRGDNEQFF.

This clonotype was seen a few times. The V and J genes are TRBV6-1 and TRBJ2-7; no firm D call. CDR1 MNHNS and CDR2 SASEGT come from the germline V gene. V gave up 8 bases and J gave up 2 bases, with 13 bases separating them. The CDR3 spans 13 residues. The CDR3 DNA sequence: TGTGCCAGCTCGACCCCTGGGGCCTACGAGCAGTACTTC. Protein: CASSTPGAYEQYF.

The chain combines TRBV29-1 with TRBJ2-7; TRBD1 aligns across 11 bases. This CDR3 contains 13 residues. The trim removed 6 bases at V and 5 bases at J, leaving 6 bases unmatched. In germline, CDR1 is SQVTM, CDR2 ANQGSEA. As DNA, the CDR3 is TGCAGCGTCGGGACAGGGGGGAAGAACGAGCAGTACTTC. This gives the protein CSVGTGGKNEQYF.

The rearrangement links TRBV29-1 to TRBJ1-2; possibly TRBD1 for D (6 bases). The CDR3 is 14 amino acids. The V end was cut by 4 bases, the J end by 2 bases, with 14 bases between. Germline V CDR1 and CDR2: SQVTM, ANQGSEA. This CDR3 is CSVAGQMRNYGYTF. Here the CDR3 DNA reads TGCAGCGTTGCCGGACAGATGAGGAACTATGGCTACACCTTC.

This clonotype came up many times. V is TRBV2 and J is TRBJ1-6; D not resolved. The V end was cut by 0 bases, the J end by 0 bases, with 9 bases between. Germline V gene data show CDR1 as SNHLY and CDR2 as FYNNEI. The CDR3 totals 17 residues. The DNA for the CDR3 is TGTGCCAGCAGTGAAGCGGCGAGGAGCTCCTATAATTCACCCCTCCACTTT. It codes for CASSEAARSSYNSPLHF.

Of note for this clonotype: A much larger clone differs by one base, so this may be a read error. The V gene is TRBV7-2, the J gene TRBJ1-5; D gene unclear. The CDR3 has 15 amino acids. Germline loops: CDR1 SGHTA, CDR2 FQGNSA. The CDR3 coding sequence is TGTGCCAACAGCCCCCTATCATATAGCAATCAGCCCCAGCATTTT. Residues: CANSPLSYSNQPQHF.

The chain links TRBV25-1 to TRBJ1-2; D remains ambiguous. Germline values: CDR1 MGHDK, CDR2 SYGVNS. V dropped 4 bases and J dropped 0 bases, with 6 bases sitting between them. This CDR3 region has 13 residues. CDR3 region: CASSAGSNYGYTF. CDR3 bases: TGTGCCAGCAGTGCGGGATCTAACTATGGCTACACCTTC.

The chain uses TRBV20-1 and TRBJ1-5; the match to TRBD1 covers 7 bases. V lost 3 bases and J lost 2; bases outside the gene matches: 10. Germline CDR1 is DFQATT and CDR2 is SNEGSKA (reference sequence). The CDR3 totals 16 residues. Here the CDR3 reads CSARDPRTGGNQPQHF. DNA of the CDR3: TGCAGTGCTAGGGATCCTCGGACAGGAGGCAATCAGCCCCAGCATTTT.

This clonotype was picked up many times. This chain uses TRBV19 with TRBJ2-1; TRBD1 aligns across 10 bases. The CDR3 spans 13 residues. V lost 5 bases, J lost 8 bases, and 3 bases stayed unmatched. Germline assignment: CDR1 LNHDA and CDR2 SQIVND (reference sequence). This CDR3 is CASSLGTGDEQFF. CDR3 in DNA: TGTGCCAGTAGTCTCGGGACAGGGGATGAGCAGTTCTTC.

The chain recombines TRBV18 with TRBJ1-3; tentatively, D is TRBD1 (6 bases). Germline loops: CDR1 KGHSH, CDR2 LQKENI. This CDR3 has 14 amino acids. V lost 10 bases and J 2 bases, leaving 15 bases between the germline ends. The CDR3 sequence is CATLSGETGNTIYF. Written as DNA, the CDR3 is TGTGCCACCCTTTCAGGGGAGACTGGAAACACCATATATTTT.

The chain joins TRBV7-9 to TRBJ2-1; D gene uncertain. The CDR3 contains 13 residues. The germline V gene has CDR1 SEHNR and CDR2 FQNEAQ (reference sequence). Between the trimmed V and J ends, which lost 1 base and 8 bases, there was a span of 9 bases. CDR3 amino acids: CASSLVRSHEQFF. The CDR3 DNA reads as TGTGCCAGCAGCTTAGTGAGGAGCCATGAGCAGTTCTTC.

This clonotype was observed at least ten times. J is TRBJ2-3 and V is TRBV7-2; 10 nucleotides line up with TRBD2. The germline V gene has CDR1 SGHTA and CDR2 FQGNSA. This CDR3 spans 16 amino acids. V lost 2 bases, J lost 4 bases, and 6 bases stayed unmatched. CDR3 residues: CASSLWTSGFSDTQYF. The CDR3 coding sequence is TGTGCCAGCAGCTTATGGACTAGCGGCTTCTCAGATACGCAGTATTTT. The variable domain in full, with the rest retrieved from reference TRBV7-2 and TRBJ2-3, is GAGVSQSPSNKVTEKGKDVELRCDPISGHTALYWYRQSLGQGLEFLIYFQGNSAPDKSGLPSDRFSAERTGGSVSTLTIQRTQQEDSAVYLCASSLWTSGFSDTQYFGPGTRLTVL.

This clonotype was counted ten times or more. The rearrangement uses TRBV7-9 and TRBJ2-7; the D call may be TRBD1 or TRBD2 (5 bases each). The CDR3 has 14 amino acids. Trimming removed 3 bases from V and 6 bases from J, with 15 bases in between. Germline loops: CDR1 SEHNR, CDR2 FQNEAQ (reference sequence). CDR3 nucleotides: TGTGCCAGCAGCTTGTCCGGGATTCAGGGCGAGCAGTACTTC. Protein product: CASSLSGIQGEQYF.

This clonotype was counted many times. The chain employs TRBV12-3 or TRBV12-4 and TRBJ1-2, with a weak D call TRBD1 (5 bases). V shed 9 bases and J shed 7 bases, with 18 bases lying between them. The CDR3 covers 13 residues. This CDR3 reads CASWSWGNTGYTF. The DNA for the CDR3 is TGTGCCAGTTGGTCCTGGGGGAATACTGGCTACACCTTC.

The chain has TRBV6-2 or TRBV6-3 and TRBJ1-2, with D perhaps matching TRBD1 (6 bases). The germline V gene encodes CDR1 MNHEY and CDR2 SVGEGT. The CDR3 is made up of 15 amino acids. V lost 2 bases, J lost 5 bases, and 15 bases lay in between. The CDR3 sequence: CASSYEGGRWYGYTF. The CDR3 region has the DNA TGTGCCAGCAGTTACGAAGGGGGTAGATGGTATGGCTACACCTTC.

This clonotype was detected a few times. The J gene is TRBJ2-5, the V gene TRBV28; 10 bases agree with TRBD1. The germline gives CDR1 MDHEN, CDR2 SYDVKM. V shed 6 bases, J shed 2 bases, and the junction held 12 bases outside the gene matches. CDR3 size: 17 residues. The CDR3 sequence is CASRDSSGTGAQETQYF. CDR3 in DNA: TGTGCCAGCAGAGATTCCTCCGGGACAGGGGCGCAAGAGACCCAGTACTTC.

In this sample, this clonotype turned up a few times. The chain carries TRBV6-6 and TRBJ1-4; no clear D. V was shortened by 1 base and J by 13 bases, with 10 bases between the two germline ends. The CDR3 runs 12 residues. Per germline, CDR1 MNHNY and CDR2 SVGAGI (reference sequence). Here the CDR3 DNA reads TGTGCCAGCAGTTACTTGGAGGGAGTACTGTTTTTT. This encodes CASSYLEGVLFF.

The CDR3 loop is CASSLAALMNTEAFF. The CDR3 DNA sequence: TGTGCCAGCAGCTTAGCCGCCCTAATGAACACTGAAGCTTTCTTT. The genes are TRBV7-8 and TRBJ1-1; unclear D gene. The CDR3 is made up of 15 amino acids. The V and J ends lost 0 bases and 0 bases respectively, with 8 bases between them. Germline-derived CDR1 and CDR2 are SGHVS and FQNEAQ.

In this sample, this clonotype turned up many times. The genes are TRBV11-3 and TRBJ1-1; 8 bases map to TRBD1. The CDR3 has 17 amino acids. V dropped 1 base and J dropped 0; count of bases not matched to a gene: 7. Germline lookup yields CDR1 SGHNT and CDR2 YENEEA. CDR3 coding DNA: TGTGCCAGCAGCTTAGGAGGGACAGGCGAGATGAACACTGAAGCTTTCTTT. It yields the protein CASSLGGTGEMNTEAFF.

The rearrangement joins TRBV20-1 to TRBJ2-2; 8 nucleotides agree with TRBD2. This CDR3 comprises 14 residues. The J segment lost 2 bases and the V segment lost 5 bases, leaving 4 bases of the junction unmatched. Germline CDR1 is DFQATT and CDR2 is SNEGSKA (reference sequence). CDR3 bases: TGCAGTGCTTTTAGCGGGGTTAACACCGGGGAGCTGTTTTTT. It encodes CSAFSGVNTGELFF.

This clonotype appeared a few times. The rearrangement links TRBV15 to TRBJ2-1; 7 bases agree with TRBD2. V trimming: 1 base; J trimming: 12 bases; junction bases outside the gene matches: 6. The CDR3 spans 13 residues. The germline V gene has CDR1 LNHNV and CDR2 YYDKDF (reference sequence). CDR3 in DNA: TGTGCCACCAGCAGAGGCGGGGGAGAGGGGCAGTTCTTC. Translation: CATSRGGGEGQFF.